Sequencing of this T cell receptor beta chain was carried out in a study of Ad26.COV2.S vaccination and SARS-CoV-2 variants (dated by TCRdb to the early 2020s). Regarding the complete study: Donors in the vaccine arm were drawn from COV1001, a multicentre, randomized, double-blind, placebo-controlled phase I-IIa trial testing Ad26.COV2.S in healthy adults. Ad26.COV2.S was administered intramuscularly at a dose of 5x10^10 or 1x10^11 viral particles, either as one shot or as two shots given 56 days apart. Sequencing of the TCRbeta repertoire served to evaluate the specificity and breadth of SARS-CoV-2-reactive T cell receptors following Ad26.COV2.S vaccination. The TCR-sequenced set comprised approximately 30 samples: some 19 Ad26.COV2.S vaccine recipients, 5 placebo recipients and 8 SARS-CoV-2 convalescent individuals. Trial participants were randomized into five groups of five, in which low-dose or high-dose Ad26.COV2.S was given once or twice, or placebo was given on both occasions. Investigators remained blinded to trial group allocation during experiments and outcome assessment. The study at large found these results: The authors noted that total T cell responses may have been underestimated by the TCR breadth and depth analyses. Substantial breadth of spike-specific CD8+ and CD4+ T cell responses was reported after vaccination. Vaccine and placebo recipients had comparable non-spike TCR breadth, which fits with the vaccine containing only spike. The study lacked the statistical power to compare responses across vaccine doses or regimens. Higher spike-specific TCR breadth was observed in Ad26.COV2.S recipients than in placebo recipients (P = 0.0014).

TCRbeta CDR3 regions were sequenced with the immunoSEQ Assay. After extraction, genomic DNA underwent amplification by bias-controlled multiplex PCR, followed by high-throughput sequencing. In the original analysis: Collapsing and filtering of sequences were performed to quantify the absolute abundance of each unique TCRbeta CDR3 region. T cell fraction was estimated by normalizing TCRbeta template counts to usable DNA, which was measured by amplifying reference genes present in all nucleated cells. Repertoire TCRs were annotated as SARS-CoV-2-specific by exact matching of V gene, CDR3 amino acid sequence and J gene to a known reactive TCR set. The reference SARS-CoV-2 TCR set came from MIRA and was filtered for enrichment in COVID-19-positive ImmuneCODE repertoires, removing public or cross-reactive TCRs. Using the MIRA antigens, annotated TCRs were further analysed by specific ORF or by position within an ORF. Breadth was defined as annotated unique rearrangements over total unique productive rearrangements; depth was the summed frequency of those rearrangements. Group comparisons of TCR breadth used two-sided Wilcoxon rank-sum tests. Drawn from immuneACCESS, this table holds only the in-frame rearrangements with V and J called that TCRdb kept. Clones are partly lost; checked studies trace under half to an unresolved V gene and leave the rest unexplained. V and J calls plus clone size are reproduced from that table; the DNA served to infer D and trimming. For this sample the table gives roughly 320,000 clones, of which roughly 84% were detected only once. The ten largest clones take up 3.4% of the sample.

In the germline V gene, CDR1 corresponds to MGHRA and CDR2 to YSYEKL. There are 18 amino acids in the CDR3, from cysteine to phenylalanine inclusive. Left in the record is the CDR3 DNA by itself, 54 bases read in frame from the first base. Cut back by 1 base and 0 bases, the V and J ends lie 16 bases apart. Of note for this clone: Its antigen is currently not known. The sample holds no much larger clone one base away, and base qualities are not on file.

This sample's treatment or condition label indicates: around 19 received Ad26.COV2.S at low or high dose, single or two shots; 5 received placebo; per-sample allocation not given. For vaccine and placebo recipients, repertoires were sequenced using samples collected on day 63 after the first injection. Cohort 1b enrolled 20 to 30 adults aged 18-55 years at a single site in Boston, USA, between 29 July and 7 August 2020. Ad26.COV2.S consisted of a replication-incompetent adenovirus type 26 vector by which a prefusion-stabilized SARS-CoV-2 spike protein from the original Wuhan strain was expressed. The sequence came from a person between 18 and 60 years old who received the Ad26.COV2.S COVID-19 vaccine or a placebo. The sample consisted of peripheral blood, taken in a trial of Ad26.COV2.S vaccine versus placebo. Here the chain combines TRBV4-1 and TRBJ1-5, with no confident D gene call. The CDR3: CASSQGGEGWDSNQPQHF. The DNA is as follows: TGCGCCAGCAGCCAAGGGGGTGAGGGCTGGGATAGCAATCAGCCCCAGCATTTT.